This T cell receptor (beta chain) was sequenced for a study of cytomegalovirus exposure and HLA in healthy donors. Between the trimmed V and J ends, which lost 5 bases and 0 bases, there was a span of 14 bases. Germline V gives CDR1 MDHEN, CDR2 SYDVKM. This CDR3 has 17 residues. Researchers ran the PCR with 60 Vbeta and 13 Jbeta primers. Libraries were prepared by immunoSEQ multiplex PCR; TCRdb keeps only in-frame clonotypes and omits some of them. The profile shows 95,000 to 150,000 clones, 74% of them singletons. V gene TRBV28 combines with J gene TRBJ1-6; a possible D gene is TRBD1 (6 bases). This receptor was taken from a woman between 45 and 60 years old in good health and CMV-seropositive. Sequences were obtained from PBMCs. CDR3 region: CASSQGWRSSYNSPLHF. DNA of the CDR3: TGTGCCAGCAGTCAGGGGTGGAGGAGCTCCTATAATTCACCCCTCCACTTT. The full variable domain, its missing parts supplied by reference TRBV28 and TRBJ1-6, is DVKVTQSSRYLVKRTGEKVFLECVQDMDHENMFWYRQDPGLGLRLIYFSYDVKMKEKGDIPEGYSVSREKKERFSLILESASTNQTSMYLCASSQGWRSSYNSPLHFGNGTRLTVT.